Below are 10 T cell receptor beta chains sequenced from a single sample in a study of shared clonotypes between healthy human individuals (dated by TCRdb to the early 2020s). CD8 naive samples were CD45RO-negative cells positively selected for CCR7, giving a CD45RA+CCR7+ population that excluded TemRA cells. Library generation was performed with the immunoSEQ multiplex PCR assay. TCRdb holds this immuneACCESS table with in-frame rearrangements only. Some clones are missing; in checked studies, unresolved V genes explain under half, and the rest has no known cause. The sample yields about 2.2 million clones; 90% to 95% were counted once. The ten largest clones capture more than 1.5% of the sample. The specimen was naive CD8+ T cells from PBMCs. According to the study, the label for this sample's cell subset or site signals: CD45RA+CCR7+. These receptors were collected from a man between 18 and 29 years old in good health. Some clones in this sample may be carry-over from other donors' samples.

In this sample, this clone turned up once. The J gene is TRBJ2-3, the V gene TRBV28; 9 bases map to TRBD2. Germline trimming cut 4 bases from V and 2 bases from J; bases unmatched to any gene: 10. Per the germline V gene, CDR1 is MDHEN and CDR2 is SYDVKM. This CDR3 is 17 amino acids long. CDR3 sequence (DNA): TGTGCCAGCAGTTCAAGGGTGACTAGCGGCCCCACAGATACGCAGTATTTT. It yields the protein CASSSRVTSGPTDTQYF.

The rearrangement links TRBV7-9 to TRBJ1-1; no definite D call. Germline V gives CDR1 SEHNR, CDR2 FQNEAQ (reference sequence). V dropped 2 bases and J dropped 2 bases, with 15 bases sitting between them. There are 16 residues in the CDR3. The CDR3 DNA reads TGTGCCAGCAGCTTATCGGTATATGGAGCAAACACTGAAGCTTTCTTT. This gives the protein CASSLSVYGANTEAFF.

The chain links TRBV7-9 to TRBJ1-2; 10 positions agree with TRBD1. This CDR3 is built from 18 residues. Germline lookup yields CDR1 SEHNR and CDR2 FQNEAQ (reference sequence). Losses at the gene ends were 5 bases for V and 2 bases for J; bases not matched to a gene: 14. The DNA of the CDR3 is TGTGCCAGCAGCACAACCGGGACAGGGGAGTTTTACAACTATGGCTACACCTTC. It codes for CASSTTGTGEFYNYGYTF. Looking up the rest from reference TRBV7-9 and TRBJ1-2 gives the full variable domain: DTGVSQNPRHKITKRGQNVTFRCDPISEHNRLYWYRQTLGQGPEFLTYFQNEAQLEKSRLLSDRFSAERPKGSFSTLEIQRTEQGDSAMYLCASSTTGTGEFYNYGYTFGSGTRLTVV.

The V and J genes are TRBV28 and TRBJ1-2; D gene unclear. V dropped 10 bases and J dropped 8 bases, with 20 bases sitting between them. The germline gives CDR1 MDHEN, CDR2 SYDVKM. The CDR3 has 13 residues. The CDR3 bases are TGTGCCACCACCCCCGGGAGGTTCGGCGGCTACACCTTC. It translates to CATTPGRFGGYTF.

CDR3: CASSLTSRGPPPTDEQFF. In DNA form, the CDR3 reads TGTGCCAGCAGCTTAACGAGTCGGGGACCACCTCCTACCGATGAGCAGTTCTTC. The rearrangement links TRBV7-3 to TRBJ2-1; either TRBD1 or TRBD2 may supply D (5 bases each). Between the trimmed V and J ends, which lost 0 bases and 8 bases, there was a span of 23 bases. The CDR3 totals 18 residues. Germline V gene data show CDR1 as SGHTA and CDR2 as FQGTGA.

The rearrangement links TRBV7-8 to TRBJ2-1, with no clear D. Germline CDR1 and CDR2: SGHVS and FQNEAQ. The V gene lost 4 bases and the J gene lost 0 bases, with 13 bases spanning the gap. The CDR3 sequence is 16 residues long. The chain's CDR3 is CASSSEARSSYNEQFF. Written as DNA, the CDR3 is TGTGCCAGCAGCTCAGAGGCGAGGAGCTCCTACAATGAGCAGTTCTTC.

This chain connects TRBV27 to TRBJ2-4; D uncertain. This CDR3 region has 13 residues. V was cut by 7 bases and J by 3 bases, with 10 bases left in between. Germline CDR1 is MNHEY and CDR2 is SMNVEV (reference sequence). CDR3 in amino acids: CASKATSKNIQYF. The CDR3 region has the DNA TGTGCCAGCAAGGCCACGAGCAAAAACATTCAGTACTTC.

The sample holds one count of this clone. J is TRBJ1-2 and V is TRBV27; weak D call: TRBD1 (5 bases). The CDR3 has 15 residues. The germline V and J ends were trimmed by 0 bases and 8 bases, with 16 bases remaining between them. Germline V gene data show CDR1 as MNHEY and CDR2 as SMNVEV (reference sequence). The CDR3 loop reads CASSLSKAGSIGYTF. In DNA form, the CDR3 reads TGTGCCAGCAGTTTATCGAAGGCAGGGAGCATAGGCTACACCTTC.

V gene TRBV19 combines with J gene TRBJ2-7; 8 nucleotides match TRBD2. The V gene's germline CDR1 is LNHDA and CDR2 SQIVND (reference sequence). This CDR3 has 15 residues. V dropped 3 bases and J dropped 4; count of bases not matched to a gene: 8. The CDR3 nucleotides are TGTGCCAGTAGTATTCTTTCCGGCGGGAGGTACGAGCAGTACTTC. Amino acid sequence: CASSILSGGRYEQYF.

The genes are TRBV28 and TRBJ2-6; D not certain. The germline V and J ends were trimmed by 3 bases and 4 bases, with 4 bases remaining between them. Per germline, CDR1 MDHEN and CDR2 SYDVKM. The CDR3 is 13 amino acids. The CDR3 DNA follows: TGTGCCAGCAGTTTCCTCGGGGCCAACGTCCTGACTTTC. Encoded protein: CASSFLGANVLTF.